These 4 T cell receptor beta chains originate from one sample sequenced in a study of blood T cell repertoires in COVID-19. Data came from immunoSEQ multiplex PCR; TCRdb stores just in-frame clones and leaves some out. Among around 150,000 clones listed, 86% were seen once. The sample taken for sequencing was peripheral blood. These receptors were obtained from a man aged 18 to 29 with acute or convalescent COVID-19.

V usage is TRBV6-5 and J usage is TRBJ1-2; the D gene is possibly TRBD1 (5 bases). This CDR3 has 14 residues. Germline-derived CDR1 and CDR2 are MNHEY and SVGAGI. V was trimmed by 6 bases and J by 4 bases, leaving 15 bases between them. CDR3 amino acids: CASSQPGHRYGYTF. The CDR3 nucleotides read TGTGCCAGCAGCCAACCAGGACATCGCTATGGCTACACCTTC.

The V call is TRBV28, the J call TRBJ1-5, with 9 bases fitting TRBD1. With 5 bases clipped from V and 3 bases from J, the junction kept 8 bases outside the gene matches. CDR1 and CDR2 (germline): MDHEN, SYDVKM. The CDR3 sequence is 16 residues long. The CDR3 spells CASSPSGQGDNQPQHF. The CDR3 nucleotides read TGTGCCAGCAGTCCATCGGGACAGGGAGACAATCAGCCCCAGCATTTT.

V usage is TRBV5-1 and J usage is TRBJ2-3; 9 bases fit TRBD2. In germline, CDR1 is SGHRS, CDR2 YFSETQ. After removal of 2 bases from V and 4 bases from J, the junction contained 14 bases not matched to a gene. The CDR3 has 18 amino acids. CDR3 DNA sequence: TGCGCCAGCAGCTTTTCCCATATTGCGGGGGGGCCCGCAGATACGCAGTATTTT. Translating gives CASSFSHIAGGPADTQYF.

This clone was detected once. The gene calls are TRBV5-1 and TRBJ1-4; 8 bases align to TRBD1. Trimming at V came to 4 bases and at J to 3 bases, leaving 8 bases not matched to a gene. CDR3 length: 16 amino acids. Per germline, CDR1 SGHRS and CDR2 YFSETQ. DNA for the CDR3: TGCGCCAGCAGCAAAGATGGACAGGGAGCTAATGAAAAACTGTTTTTT. Residues: CASSKDGQGANEKLFF.